These 13 T cell receptor beta chains originate from one sample sequenced in a study of CD8 T cells in Susac syndrome. RNA, at about 0.45 to 1 ug, was reverse transcribed with random hexamers. One entry per CDR3 protein, called by TCRdb with MiXCR from the immunoSEQ multiplex PCR reads. The repertoire holds 95,000 to 150,000 distinct CDR3 sequences, with around 94% as singletons. Sequencing was performed on CD4+ T cells from PBMCs. Every receptor here comes from a human donor in good health.

This chain links TRBV18 with TRBJ1-2; D is unclear. Deletions cut 2 bases from V and 8 bases from J, with 18 bases between. This CDR3 is 15 amino acids long. CDR1 and CDR2 (germline): KGHSH, LQKENI. The DNA of the CDR3 is TGTGCCAGCTCACCAGGCCCGGGCCTCCTAAGGGGCTACACCTTC. Protein: CASSPGPGLLRGYTF. Full variable domain (missing parts from reference TRBV18 and TRBJ1-2): NAGVMQNPRHLVRRRGQEARLRCSPMKGHSHVYWYRQLPEEGLKFMVYLQKENIIDESGMPKERFSAEFPKEGPSILRIQQVVRGDSAAYFCASSPGPGLLRGYTFGSGTRLTVV.

V gene TRBV7-9 combines with J gene TRBJ1-4; D unresolved. V was trimmed by 5 bases and J by 2 bases, leaving 9 bases between them. CDR1 is SEHNR, CDR2 FQNEAQ, per germline (reference sequence). This CDR3 has 14 residues. In DNA form, the CDR3 reads TGTGCCAGCAGCGGGCAGCGTACTAATGAAAAACTGTTTTTT. It yields the protein CASSGQRTNEKLFF.

Worth noting for this clonotype: Mismatch with germline at one junction end may stem from a read error. The V gene is TRBV5-1, the J gene TRBJ2-3, with 11 positions matching TRBD2. The CDR3 consists of 16 residues. Germline V gene lookup returns CDR1 SGHRS and CDR2 YFSETQ. The CDR3: CASSLGTSGSTDTQYF. The CDR3 DNA reads TGTGCCAGCAGCTTAGGGACTAGCGGTAGCACAGATACGCAGTATTTT.

The chain has TRBV9 and TRBJ2-2, with TRBD2 matching 7 bases. V shed 1 base and J 0 bases; nucleotides not matched to a gene: 3. This CDR3 is 16 amino acids long. Germline values: CDR1 SGDLS, CDR2 YYNGEE. In DNA form, the CDR3 reads TGTGCCAGCAGCGTATCAGCGGGGACGAACACCGGGGAGCTGTTTTTT. Encoded protein: CASSVSAGTNTGELFF.

This clonotype was recorded only once. The rearrangement uses TRBV20-1 and TRBJ2-5; 10 bases are shared with TRBD2. V lost 0 bases, J lost 5 bases, and 6 bases stayed unmatched. Looked up from germline, CDR1 is DFQATT and CDR2 is SNEGSKA (reference sequence). This CDR3 is built from 15 residues. The CDR3 DNA sequence: TGCAGTGCTAGAGACCCCAGCGGGAGGGGGGAGACCCAGTACTTC. Its protein product is CSARDPSGRGETQYF.

This rearrangement joins TRBV5-1 to TRBJ1-2, with 7 bases matching TRBD1. Losses at the gene ends were 0 bases for V and 4 bases for J; bases not matched to a gene: 6. The germline gives CDR1 SGHRS, CDR2 YFSETQ. The CDR3 has 15 amino acids. The CDR3 protein is CASSLESTGAYGYTF. CDR3 sequence (DNA): TGCGCCAGCAGCTTGGAAAGTACAGGGGCCTATGGCTACACCTTC.

V and J are TRBV21-1 and TRBJ2-7; whether TRBD2, the table's D call, matches the DNA was not checked. TRBV21-1 is tagged as a pseudogene. This CDR3 spans 12 amino acids. The chain's CDR3 is CGRALSSYEQYF. CDR3 in DNA: TGTGGAAGGGCTCTCAGCTCCTACGAGCAGTACTTC.

J is TRBJ1-1 and V is TRBV18; D unresolved. This CDR3 is built from 14 residues. In germline, CDR1 is KGHSH, CDR2 LQKENI. V gave up 1 base and J gave up 1 base, with 7 bases separating them. This CDR3 is CASSPLSANTEAFF. The DNA for the CDR3 is TGTGCCAGCTCACCACTGTCGGCGAACACTGAAGCTTTCTTT.

This chain joins TRBV7-8 and TRBJ2-7; 9 bases are a match to TRBD2. Germline V gene data show CDR1 as SGHVS and CDR2 as FQNEAQ. This CDR3 has 16 amino acids. Germline trimming cut 3 bases from V and 4 bases from J; bases unmatched to any gene: 10. This CDR3 reads CASSLSIRLAGYEQYF. CDR3 coding DNA: TGTGCCAGCAGCTTGTCAATTCGGCTAGCGGGGTACGAGCAGTACTTC. Looking up the rest from reference TRBV7-8 and TRBJ2-7 gives the full variable domain: GAGVSQSPRYKVAKRGQDVALRCDPISGHVSLFWYQQALGQGPEFLTYFQNEAQLDKSGLPSDRFFAERPEGSVSTLKIQRTQQEDSAVYLCASSLSIRLAGYEQYFGPGTRLTVT.

The sample holds one count of this clonotype. The chain couples TRBV6-2 or TRBV6-3 to TRBJ1-1; D unresolved. Germline-derived CDR1 and CDR2 are MNHEY and SVGEGT. Trimming took 0 bases from V and 10 from J, leaving 15 bases between them. The length of the CDR3 is 14 residues. For the CDR3, the DNA is TGTGCCAGCAGTTACTCGGGCAGCCCACCTACAGCTTTCTTT. Encoded protein: CASSYSGSPPTAFF.

Of note for this clonotype: The junction and the germline gene differ at one end; a read error may be behind it. This chain links TRBV5-4 with TRBJ2-1; the D gene is possibly TRBD1 (6 bases). The CDR3 contains 13 residues. CDR1 is SGHNT and CDR2 is YYREEE in the germline V gene (reference sequence). Here the CDR3 DNA reads TGTGCCAGCAGGTTGGACAGCTACAATGAGCAGTTCTTC. Translating it yields CASRLDSYNEQFF.

The chain employs TRBV20-1 and TRBJ2-4; 9 bases fit TRBD2. The V gene's germline CDR1 is DFQATT and CDR2 SNEGSKA (reference sequence). V was clipped by 0 bases and J by 6 bases; unmatched bases: 6. The CDR3 consists of 15 residues. The CDR3: CSARDLSGSGNIQYF. Written as DNA, the CDR3 is TGCAGTGCTAGAGATCTTAGCGGGAGTGGAAACATTCAGTACTTC.

The rearrangement uses TRBV7-6 and TRBJ1-2, with 7 nucleotides matching TRBD1. The CDR3 contains 13 residues. The V gene's germline CDR1 is SGHVS and CDR2 FNYEAQ. Trimming took 4 bases from V and 8 from J; bases not matched to a gene: 7. CDR3 in DNA: TGTGCCAGCAGCTGGCCCCAGGGGGGAGGCTACACCTTC. It specifies CASSWPQGGGYTF.